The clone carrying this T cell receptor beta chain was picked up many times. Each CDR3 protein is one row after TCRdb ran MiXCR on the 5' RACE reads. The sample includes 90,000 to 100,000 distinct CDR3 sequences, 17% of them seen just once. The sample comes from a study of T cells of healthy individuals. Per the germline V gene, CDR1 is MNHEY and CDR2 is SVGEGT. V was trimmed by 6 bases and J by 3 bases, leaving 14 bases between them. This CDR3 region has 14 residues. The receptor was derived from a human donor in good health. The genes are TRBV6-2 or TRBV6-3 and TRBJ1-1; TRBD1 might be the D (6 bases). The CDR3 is CASREDSQYTEAFF. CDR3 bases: TGTGCCAGCAGGGAGGACAGCCAGTACACTGAAGCTTTCTTT.